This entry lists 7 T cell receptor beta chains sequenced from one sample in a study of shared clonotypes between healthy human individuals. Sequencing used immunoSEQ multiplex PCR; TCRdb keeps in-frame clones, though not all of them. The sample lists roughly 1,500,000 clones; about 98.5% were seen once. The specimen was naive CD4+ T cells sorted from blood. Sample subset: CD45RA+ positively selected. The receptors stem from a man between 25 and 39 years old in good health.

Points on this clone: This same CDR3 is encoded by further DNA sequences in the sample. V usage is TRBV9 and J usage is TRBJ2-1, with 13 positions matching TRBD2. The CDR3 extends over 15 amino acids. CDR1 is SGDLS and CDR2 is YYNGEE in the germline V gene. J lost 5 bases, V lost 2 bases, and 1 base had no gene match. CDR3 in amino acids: CASSVGLAGDNEQFF. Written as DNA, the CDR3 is TGTGCCAGCAGCGTTGGACTAGCGGGGGACAATGAGCAGTTCTTC.

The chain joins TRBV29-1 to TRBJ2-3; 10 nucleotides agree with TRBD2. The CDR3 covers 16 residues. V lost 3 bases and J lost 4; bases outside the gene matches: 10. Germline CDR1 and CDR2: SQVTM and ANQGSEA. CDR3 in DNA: TGCAGCGTTGATAAGGTAGCGGGAGGACGTTCAGATACGCAGTATTTT. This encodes CSVDKVAGGRSDTQYF.

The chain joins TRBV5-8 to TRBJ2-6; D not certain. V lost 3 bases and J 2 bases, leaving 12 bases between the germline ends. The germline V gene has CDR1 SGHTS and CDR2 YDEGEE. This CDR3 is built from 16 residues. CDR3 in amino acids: CASSSDVSPGANVLTF. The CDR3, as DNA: TGTGCCAGCAGCTCGGACGTTTCTCCTGGGGCCAACGTCCTGACTTTC.

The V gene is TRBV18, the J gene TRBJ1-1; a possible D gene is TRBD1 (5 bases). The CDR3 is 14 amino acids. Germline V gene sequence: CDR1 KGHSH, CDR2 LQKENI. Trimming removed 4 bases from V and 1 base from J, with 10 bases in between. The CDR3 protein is CASSRGSRNTEAFF. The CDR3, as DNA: TGTGCCAGCTCACGGGGCAGCCGGAACACTGAAGCTTTCTTT.

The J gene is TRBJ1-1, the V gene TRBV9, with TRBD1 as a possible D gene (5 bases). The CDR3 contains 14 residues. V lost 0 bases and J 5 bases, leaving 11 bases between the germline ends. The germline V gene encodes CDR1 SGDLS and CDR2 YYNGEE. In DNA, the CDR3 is TGTGCCAGCAGCGTAGGTGGGGGGAAGACTGAAGCTTTCTTT. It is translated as CASSVGGGKTEAFF.

CDR3 in amino acids: CSFAWDTQYF. In nucleotides, the CDR3 is TGCAGCTTTGCCTGGGATACGCAGTATTTT. V and J are TRBV29-1 and TRBJ2-3; D is unresolved. This CDR3 has 10 residues. V lost 8 bases and J 6 bases, leaving 9 bases between the germline ends. Germline assignment: CDR1 SQVTM and CDR2 ANQGSEA.

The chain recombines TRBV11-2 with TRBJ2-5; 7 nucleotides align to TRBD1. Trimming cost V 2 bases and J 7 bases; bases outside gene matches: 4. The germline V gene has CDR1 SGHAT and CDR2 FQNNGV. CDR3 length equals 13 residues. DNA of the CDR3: TGTGCCAGCAGCTTAAGGGACAGTAGGACCCAGTACTTC. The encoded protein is CASSLRDSRTQYF.